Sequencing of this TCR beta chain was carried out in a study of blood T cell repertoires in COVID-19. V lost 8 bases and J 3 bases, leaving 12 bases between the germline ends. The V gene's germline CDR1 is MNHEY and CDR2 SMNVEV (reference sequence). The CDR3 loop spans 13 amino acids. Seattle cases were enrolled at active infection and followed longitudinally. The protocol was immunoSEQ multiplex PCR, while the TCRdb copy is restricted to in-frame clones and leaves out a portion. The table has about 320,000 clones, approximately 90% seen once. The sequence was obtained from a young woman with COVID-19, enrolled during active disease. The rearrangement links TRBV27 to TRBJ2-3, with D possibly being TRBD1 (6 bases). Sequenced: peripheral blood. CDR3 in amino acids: CASGPRGTDTQYF. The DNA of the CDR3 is TGTGCCAGCGGGCCTAGGGGGACAGATACGCAGTATTTT.